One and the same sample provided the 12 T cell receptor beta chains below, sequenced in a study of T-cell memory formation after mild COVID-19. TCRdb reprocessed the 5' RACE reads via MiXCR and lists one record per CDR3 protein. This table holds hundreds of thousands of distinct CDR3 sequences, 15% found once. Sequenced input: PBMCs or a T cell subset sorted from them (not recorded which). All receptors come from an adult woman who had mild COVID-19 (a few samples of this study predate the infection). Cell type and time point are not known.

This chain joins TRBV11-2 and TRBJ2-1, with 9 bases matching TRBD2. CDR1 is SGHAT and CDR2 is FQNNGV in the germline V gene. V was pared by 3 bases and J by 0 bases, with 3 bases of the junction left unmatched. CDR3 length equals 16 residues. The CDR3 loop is CASSFAGGISYNEQFF. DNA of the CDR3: TGTGCCAGCAGCTTCGCGGGAGGGATCTCCTACAATGAGCAGTTCTTC.

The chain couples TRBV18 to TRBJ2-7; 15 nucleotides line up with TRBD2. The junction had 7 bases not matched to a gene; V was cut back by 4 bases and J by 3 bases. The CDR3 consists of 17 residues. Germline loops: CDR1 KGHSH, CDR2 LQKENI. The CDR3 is CASSRPGLAGGGYEQYF. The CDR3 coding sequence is TGTGCCAGCTCACGGCCGGGACTAGCGGGAGGAGGCTACGAGCAGTACTTC.

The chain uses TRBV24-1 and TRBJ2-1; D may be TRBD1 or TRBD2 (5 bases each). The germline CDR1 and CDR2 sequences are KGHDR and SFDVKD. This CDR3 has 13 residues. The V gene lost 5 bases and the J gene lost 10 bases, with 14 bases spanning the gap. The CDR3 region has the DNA TGTGCCACCAGTGTAAAGGGACGGGGCGAGCAGTTCTTC. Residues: CATSVKGRGEQFF.

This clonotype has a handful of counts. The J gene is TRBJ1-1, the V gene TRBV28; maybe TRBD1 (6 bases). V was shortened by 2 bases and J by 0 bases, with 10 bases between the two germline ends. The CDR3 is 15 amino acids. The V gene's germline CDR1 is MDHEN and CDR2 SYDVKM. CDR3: CASSLGGSMNTEAFF. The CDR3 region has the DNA TGTGCCAGCAGTTTAGGGGGCAGCATGAACACTGAAGCTTTCTTT.

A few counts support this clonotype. The CDR3 DNA sequence: TGTGCCATCAGTGACCCCCAGGGGTACACAGATACGCAGTATTTT. As protein: CAISDPQGYTDTQYF. The chain has TRBV10-3 and TRBJ2-3, with D possibly being TRBD1 (6 bases). The CDR3 loop spans 15 amino acids. With 3 bases removed from V and 2 bases from J, the gap between germline ends came to 12 bases. The germline V gene encodes CDR1 ENHRY and CDR2 SYGVKD.

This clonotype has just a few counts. The CDR3 region has the DNA TGCAGTGCCAGGACTAGCGGGGGGGCTCGGGTTAGGACAGATACGCAGTATTTT. Protein sequence: CSARTSGGARVRTDTQYF. The genes are TRBV20-1 and TRBJ2-3; 15 positions match TRBD2. Germline loops: CDR1 DFQATT, CDR2 SNEGSKA (reference sequence). J lost 3 bases, V lost 6 bases, and 13 bases had no gene match. The CDR3 runs to 18 residues.

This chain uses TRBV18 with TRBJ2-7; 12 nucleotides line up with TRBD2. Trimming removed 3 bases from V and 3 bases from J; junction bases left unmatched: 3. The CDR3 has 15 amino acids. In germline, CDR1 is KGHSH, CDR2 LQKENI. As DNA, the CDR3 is TGTGCCAGCTCACCTCGGACTAGCGGGATCTACGAGCAGTACTTC. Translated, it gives CASSPRTSGIYEQYF.

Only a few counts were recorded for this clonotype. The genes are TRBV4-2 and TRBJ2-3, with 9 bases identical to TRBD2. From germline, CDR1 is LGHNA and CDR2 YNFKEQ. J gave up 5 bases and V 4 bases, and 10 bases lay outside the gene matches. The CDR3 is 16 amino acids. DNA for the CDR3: TGTGCCAGCAGCCCGAGAGGCGGGGGGGCAAGAGATACGCAGTATTTT. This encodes CASSPRGGGARDTQYF.

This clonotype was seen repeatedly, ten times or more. CDR3 nucleotides: TGTGCCAGCAGCTTACAACAGGGGAACACTGAAGCTTTCTTT. This sequence encodes CASSLQQGNTEAFF. The J gene is TRBJ1-1, the V gene TRBV11-2, with D possibly matching TRBD1 (6 bases). V lost 2 bases and J lost 1, with 8 bases in between. The CDR3 is 14 amino acids. Germline V CDR1 and CDR2: SGHAT, FQNNGV. Filled out from reference TRBV11-2 and TRBJ1-1, the complete variable domain reads EAGVAQSPRYKIIEKRQSVAFWCNPISGHATLYWYQQILGQGPKLLIQFQNNGVVDDSQLPKDRFSAERLKGVDSTLKIQPAKLEDSAVYLCASSLQQGNTEAFFGQGTRLTVV.

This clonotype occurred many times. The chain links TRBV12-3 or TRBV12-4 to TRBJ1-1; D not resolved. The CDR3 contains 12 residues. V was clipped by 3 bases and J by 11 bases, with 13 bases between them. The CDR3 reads CASSFPGIGAFF. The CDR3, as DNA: TGTGCCAGCAGTTTCCCGGGAATAGGCGCTTTCTTT.

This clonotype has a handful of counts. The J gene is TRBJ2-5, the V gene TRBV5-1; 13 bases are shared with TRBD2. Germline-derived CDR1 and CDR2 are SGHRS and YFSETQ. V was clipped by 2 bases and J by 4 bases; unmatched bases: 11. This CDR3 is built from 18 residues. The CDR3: CASSLPGLAGQEGETQYF. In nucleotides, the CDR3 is TGCGCCAGCAGCTTACCGGGACTAGCGGGGCAGGAGGGAGAGACCCAGTACTTC.

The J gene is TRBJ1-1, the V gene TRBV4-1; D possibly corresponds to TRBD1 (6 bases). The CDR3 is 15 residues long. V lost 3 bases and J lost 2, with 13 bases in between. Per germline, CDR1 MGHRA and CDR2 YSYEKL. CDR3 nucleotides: TGCGCCAGCAGCCAGAAGACAGGTCTTAACACTGAAGCTTTCTTT. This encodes CASSQKTGLNTEAFF.